This T cell receptor (beta chain) was recorded in a study of early T cells in non-severe SARS-CoV-2 infection. Findings of the study overall: Anti-spike CD8 specificities were favored by VDJdb matching, whose results missed private and CD4 specificities.

On this clonotype: Its specificity is not known.

Each CDR3 protein is one row after TCRdb ran MiXCR on the 5' RACE reads. The profile covers more than 50,000 distinct CDR3 sequences, with under 15% appearing a single time and 10% taken by the ten largest. The clonotype was recovered from an adult who was a healthcare worker with PCR-confirmed SARS-CoV-2 infection or an uninfected control (not recorded which). The sequences come from whole blood, collected at baseline.

In nucleotides, the CDR3 is TGTGCCAGCAGTTTATCGATGGGGCGACGGGGGAATGAGCAGTTCTTC. This gives the protein CASSLSMGRRGNEQFF. The chain is built from TRBV28 and TRBJ2-1; weak D call: TRBD2 (6 bases). Looked up from germline, CDR1 is MDHEN and CDR2 is SYDVKM. CDR3 length: 16 residues. The V end lost 1 base, the J end lost 7 bases, and 17 bases lay between the germline ends.